This TCR beta chain was found in a study of T cells in localized non-small cell lung cancer. As to this clone: No antigen is known for it.

Only in-frame clones appear in the TCRdb table, and some are missing; sequencing was by immunoSEQ multiplex PCR. Here the sample spans more than 20,000 clones, approximately 87% being singletons. Whole-study findings and limits: Adjacent uninvolved lung had the highest clonality, suggesting focused antigen responses. An association was observed between higher blood T cell density and longer overall survival.

The CDR3 extends over 17 amino acids. With V trimmed by 3 bases and J by 0 bases, 4 bases remained unmatched. The V gene's germline CDR1 is MNHNS and CDR2 SASEGT. This chain uses TRBV6-1 with TRBJ2-1; 11 bases line up with TRBD2. Sequencing used PBMCs, obtained before any cancer treatment. The TCR originated in a man aged 35-75 years with stage II lung adenocarcinoma. The CDR3 loop is CASSDGLAGYSYNEQFF. The DNA of the CDR3 is TGTGCCAGCAGTGACGGACTAGCGGGCTACTCCTACAATGAGCAGTTCTTC.